This entry is about one T cell receptor (beta chain). Molecules of cDNA were individually given unique molecular identifiers that were attached to them. One entry per CDR3 protein results from TCRdb running MiXCR on the 5' RACE reads. The sample records fewer than 30,000 distinct CDR3 sequences, about 4% being singletons. This entry belongs to a study of early T cells in non-severe SARS-CoV-2 infection. Looking at the study overall: RNA in bulk from unsorted whole blood was sequenced, and chains were unpaired.

CDR3 length: 14 amino acids. Trimming stripped 7 bases from V and 3 bases from J, with 13 bases between. Germline V CDR1 and CDR2: SNHLY, FYNNEI. This sequence was found in an adult who was a healthcare worker with PCR-confirmed SARS-CoV-2 infection or an uninfected control (not recorded which). The specimen was whole blood. V gene TRBV2 combines with J gene TRBJ1-3; D gene unclear. CDR3 nucleotide sequence: TGTGCCAGCACCCCGGAGGGCAGTGGAAACACCATATATTTT. Translation gives CASTPEGSGNTIYF.